This T cell receptor (beta chain) was recorded in a study of shared clonotypes between healthy human individuals. The CDR3 spans 14 residues. The germline V gene has CDR1 MDHEN and CDR2 SYDVKM. Trimming cost V 2 bases and J 3 bases, with 11 bases left between them. Assay used: immunoSEQ multiplex PCR; TCRdb lists only in-frame clones, some missing. The sample has approximately 1.4 million clones, 95% to 99% seen once. The donors were adults (healthy and HIV-negative) with no recent acute infections or vaccinations. Memory CD4+ cells were the fraction left after CD45RA+ naive selection. V gene TRBV28 combines with J gene TRBJ2-7; possibly TRBD2 for D (6 bases). This clonotype was sampled from a man between 25 and 39 years old in good health. The sequenced sample consisted of naive CD4+ T cells sorted from blood. Sample subset: CD45RA+ positively selected. The CDR3 sequence is CASSLTGVVYEQYF. In DNA form, the CDR3 reads TGTGCCAGCAGTTTAACGGGAGTAGTCTACGAGCAGTACTTC.